The 9 T cell receptor beta chains in this list originate from one sample, sequenced in a study of shared clonotypes between healthy human individuals. Sequencing used immunoSEQ multiplex PCR; TCRdb keeps in-frame clones, though not all of them. In the table there are some 2.1 million clones, over 85% of which are singletons. As defined, naive CD8 cells were CD45RO-negative and positively selected for CCR7, with terminally differentiated effector memory CD45RA+ cells excluded. The sequenced sample consisted of naive CD8+ T cells sorted from blood. The receptors shown here come from a man younger than 35 in good health.

The J gene is TRBJ2-1, the V gene TRBV5-6, with 10 bases lining up with TRBD2. Germline CDR1 SGHDT, CDR2 YYEEEE. The V and J ends lost 4 bases and 3 bases, in that order; junction bases with no gene match: 7. The CDR3 length is 16 residues. The DNA for the CDR3 is TGTGCCAGCAGCCTACAGCGGGAGGGGGTCTACAATGAGCAGTTCTTC. It is translated as CASSLQREGVYNEQFF.

The chain links TRBV19 to TRBJ2-5; D might be TRBD1 or TRBD2, each matching 6 bases. V was cut by 10 bases and J by 5 bases, with 23 bases left in between. The germline V gene has CDR1 LNHDA and CDR2 SQIVND (reference sequence). The CDR3 has 15 residues. The CDR3 protein is CATPQPDGGLETQYF. The CDR3 DNA reads as TGTGCCACCCCACAACCCGATGGGGGGCTTGAGACCCAGTACTTC.

V usage is TRBV2 and J usage is TRBJ2-3; TRBD2 aligns across 12 bases. The germline V gene encodes CDR1 SNHLY and CDR2 FYNNEI. Trimming removed 6 bases from V and 2 bases from J; junction bases left unmatched: 3. CDR3 size: 15 residues. This CDR3 reads CASSWTSGTTDTQYF. CDR3 in DNA: TGTGCCAGCAGCTGGACTAGCGGGACCACAGATACGCAGTATTTT.

Note on this clone: This sample includes further DNA sequences coding for the same CDR3. The V call is TRBV9, the J call TRBJ1-1; D gene uncertain. This CDR3 is 13 amino acids long. Germline CDR1 and CDR2: SGDLS and YYNGEE. Trimming shortened V by 2 bases and J by 0 bases, and 5 bases separated the two germline ends. CDR3 loop: CASSVELNTEAFF. The CDR3 nucleotides read TGTGCCAGCAGCGTCGAGCTGAACACTGAAGCTTTCTTT.

The chain is built from TRBV7-9 and TRBJ2-2, with D perhaps matching TRBD2 (7 bases). The CDR3 sequence is 12 residues long. V lost 3 bases and J lost 10, with 9 bases in between. The germline gives CDR1 SEHNR, CDR2 FQNEAQ (reference sequence). CDR3 loop: CASSFGGPELFF. CDR3 nucleotides: TGTGCCAGCAGCTTCGGGGGGCCGGAGCTGTTTTTT.

CDR3 bases: TGTGCCAGCAGTGAAGCAGGCGTGATATCCTACGAGCAGTACTTC. Translating gives CASSEAGVISYEQYF. This chain joins TRBV6-1 and TRBJ2-7; D unresolved. Per germline, CDR1 MNHNS and CDR2 SASEGT. The CDR3 has 15 amino acids. V lost 0 bases and J 1 base, leaving 10 bases between the germline ends.

This sequence joins TRBV27 and TRBJ2-7; 8 bases are shared with TRBD2. Germline V CDR1 and CDR2: MNHEY, SMNVEV (reference sequence). This CDR3 is 15 amino acids long. The ends lost 6 bases at V and 3 bases at J; junction bases unmatched: 10. CDR3 in DNA: TGTGCCAGCAGGACTAGCGCAATCCCAGACTACGAGCAGTACTTC. It translates to CASRTSAIPDYEQYF.

This chain links TRBV7-9 with TRBJ2-2; possible D gene TRBD1, 5 bases. The CDR3 length is 16 residues. Trimming took 2 bases from V and 0 from J, leaving 10 bases between them. Germline V gene sequence: CDR1 SEHNR, CDR2 FQNEAQ (reference sequence). In DNA, the CDR3 is TGTGCCAGCAGCTTATTGGGGCAGGCGAACACCGGGGAGCTGTTTTTT. Its translation is CASSLLGQANTGELFF.

As to this clone: The sample carries other DNA sequences with the same CDR3. The chain's CDR3 is CASSETGGAYNEQFF. CDR3 nucleotides: TGTGCCAGCAGTGAAACAGGGGGCGCATACAATGAGCAGTTCTTC. This rearrangement joins TRBV6-4 to TRBJ2-1, with 9 bases fitting TRBD1. Germline V CDR1 and CDR2: MRHNA, SNTAGT. There are 15 residues in the CDR3. Trimming cost V 3 bases and J 4 bases; bases outside gene matches: 4.